One and the same sample provided the 16 T cell receptor beta chains below, sequenced in a study of blood T cell repertoires in COVID-19. TCRdb's copy holds only in-frame clones and misses some; the assay was immunoSEQ multiplex PCR. The top ten hold roughly a sixth of the sample, which has 24,000 or so clones, 70% to 90% seen once. Sequencing was carried out using peripheral blood. Source of these receptors: a human donor with acute or convalescent COVID-19. The donor label of this sample is uncertain.

This chain links TRBV11-2 with TRBJ2-4, with TRBD2 identical over 8 bases. Germline V gene data show CDR1 as SGHAT and CDR2 as FQNNGV. There are 14 residues in the CDR3. V gave up 1 base and J gave up 7 bases; unmatched junction bases: 3. CDR3 amino acids: CASSLVSGGNIQYF. The CDR3 DNA is TGTGCCAGCAGCTTAGTATCGGGGGGGAACATTCAGTACTTC.

The rearrangement joins TRBV12-3 or TRBV12-4 to TRBJ1-2; possibly TRBD1 for D (6 bases). V was clipped by 5 bases and J by 4 bases, with 11 bases between them. The CDR3 contains 13 residues. The CDR3 here is CASSIVDSYGYTF. The CDR3 bases are TGTGCCAGCAGTATCGTGGACAGCTATGGCTACACCTTC.

This clone was counted a single time. This chain joins TRBV6-7 and TRBJ2-7; the D is unclear. TRBV6-7 is filed as an ORF, its function uncertain. With 6 bases removed from V and 1 base from J, the gap between germline ends came to 10 bases. The CDR3 totals 13 residues. The CDR3 loop reads CASSDGGSYEQYF. The CDR3 DNA follows: TGTGCCAGCAGCGACGGCGGTTCCTACGAGCAGTACTTC.

The V and J genes are TRBV29-1 and TRBJ2-3; D is undetermined. The CDR3 spans 12 residues. Trimming cost V 7 bases and J 6 bases, with 14 bases left between them. In germline, CDR1 is SQVTM, CDR2 ANQGSEA. The DNA for the CDR3 is TGCAGCGGATCAACCGACGGGGATACGCAGTATTTT. Protein: CSGSTDGDTQYF.

The CDR3 sequence is CASSWTGQGSYGYTF. Here the CDR3 DNA reads TGCGCCAGCAGTTGGACGGGACAGGGGAGCTATGGCTACACCTTC. The chain joins TRBV5-1 to TRBJ1-2; 10 bases match TRBD1. The CDR3 contains 15 residues. The V gene end was trimmed by 5 bases and the J gene end by 4 bases; junction bases not matched to a gene: 8. Germline lookup yields CDR1 SGHRS and CDR2 YFSETQ.

A note on this clone: At one end, the junction sequence differs from germline, possibly due to a read error. This chain links TRBV6-1 with TRBJ1-2; TRBD1 might be the D (6 bases). CDR1 and CDR2 (germline): MNHNS, SASEGT. The CDR3 sequence is 12 residues long. In DNA, the CDR3 is TGTGCCAGCAGTGATCAGGGCAGGGGCCCAAACTTC. Its protein product is CASSDQGRGPNF.

The chain combines TRBV7-2 with TRBJ1-4; TRBD1 matches 7 bases. There are 15 residues in the CDR3. Germline V lookup: CDR1 SGHTA, CDR2 FQGNSA. The trim removed 2 bases at V and 0 bases at J, leaving 0 bases unmatched. CDR3 residues: CASSLQGATNEKLFF. The CDR3 nucleotides are TGTGCCAGCAGCTTACAGGGGGCAACTAATGAAAAACTGTTTTTT.

CDR3 in DNA: TGTGCCAGCAGCTTAGGAGGGGGACGGGAGCAGTACTTC. Translation gives CASSLGGGREQYF. This chain connects TRBV11-3 to TRBJ2-7; a possible D gene is TRBD1 (6 bases). CDR1 SGHNT and CDR2 YENEEA come from the germline V gene. Between the trimmed V and J ends, which lost 1 base and 7 bases, there was a span of 11 bases. The CDR3 has 13 residues.

The CDR3 here is CASTLGDRGSETQYF. DNA for the CDR3: TGTGCCAGCACCCTTGGGGACAGGGGGTCGGAGACCCAGTACTTC. J is TRBJ2-5 and V is TRBV7-9, with TRBD1 identical over 11 bases. The CDR3 extends over 15 amino acids. Losses at the gene ends were 7 bases for V and 5 bases for J; bases not matched to a gene: 9. The germline CDR1 and CDR2 sequences are SEHNR and FQNEAQ (reference sequence).

This clone showed up just a few times. The chain links TRBV6-2 or TRBV6-3 to TRBJ2-2; TRBD2 matches at 13 bases. In germline, CDR1 is MNHEY, CDR2 SVGEGT. CDR3 size: 19 residues. V lost 3 bases, J lost 2 bases, and 9 bases stayed unmatched. CDR3 nucleotide sequence: TGTGCCAGCAGTTATTCCCCGGGACTAGCGGGACCCAACACCGGGGAGCTGTTTTTT. It specifies CASSYSPGLAGPNTGELFF.

The sample holds one count of this clone. V and J are TRBV5-8 and TRBJ1-1, with D possibly TRBD1 on 6 matching bases. From germline, CDR1 is SGHTS and CDR2 YDEGEE. V was clipped by 2 bases and J by 5 bases, with 13 bases between them. The CDR3 runs 14 residues. The CDR3 DNA is TGTGCCAGCAGCTTACAGGGTTTGGGGACTGAAGCTTTCTTT. It encodes CASSLQGLGTEAFF.

The gene calls are TRBV5-1 and TRBJ1-1; tentatively, D is TRBD1 (5 bases). Germline V gives CDR1 SGHRS, CDR2 YFSETQ. This CDR3 region has 14 residues. The V and J ends lost 3 bases and 1 base respectively, with 10 bases between them. DNA for the CDR3: TGCGCCAGCAGCTATAGACAGACGAACACTGAAGCTTTCTTT. Translated, it gives CASSYRQTNTEAFF.

The chain uses TRBV6-5 and TRBJ2-1; 8 bases are shared with TRBD2. The germline V gene encodes CDR1 MNHEY and CDR2 SVGAGI. With 11 bases clipped from V and 3 bases from J, the junction kept 9 bases outside the gene matches. The CDR3 contains 14 residues. The CDR3 is CALSRGANYNEQFF. As DNA, the CDR3 is TGTGCCCTTTCGCGGGGGGCAAACTACAATGAGCAGTTCTTC.

This chain connects TRBV6-5 to TRBJ2-5; TRBD2 matches at 7 bases. The CDR3 runs to 12 residues. With 11 bases clipped from V and 7 bases from J, the junction kept 10 bases outside the gene matches. CDR1 and CDR2 (germline): MNHEY, SVGAGI. The CDR3 DNA reads TGTGCCGCCGGGGGGAGCCTGCGGACCCAGTACTTC. It specifies CAAGGSLRTQYF.

The chain employs TRBV5-8 and TRBJ1-5, with D possibly being TRBD1 (6 bases). V was clipped by 0 bases and J by 9 bases, with 10 bases between them. CDR3 length equals 13 residues. Germline V gives CDR1 SGHTS, CDR2 YDEGEE. CDR3 DNA sequence: TGTGCCAGCAGCTTGGCATTAGGGGGGCCCCAGCATTTT. As protein: CASSLALGGPQHF.

V and J are TRBV7-8 and TRBJ2-5, with 16 bases matching TRBD2. Germline lookup yields CDR1 SGHVS and CDR2 FQNEAQ. The CDR3 has 16 amino acids. V gave up 5 bases and J gave up 5 bases; unmatched junction bases: 5. CDR3 sequence reads: CASSPGTSGGAETQYF. The CDR3 DNA follows: TGTGCCAGCAGCCCCGGGACTAGCGGGGGGGCGGAGACCCAGTACTTC.